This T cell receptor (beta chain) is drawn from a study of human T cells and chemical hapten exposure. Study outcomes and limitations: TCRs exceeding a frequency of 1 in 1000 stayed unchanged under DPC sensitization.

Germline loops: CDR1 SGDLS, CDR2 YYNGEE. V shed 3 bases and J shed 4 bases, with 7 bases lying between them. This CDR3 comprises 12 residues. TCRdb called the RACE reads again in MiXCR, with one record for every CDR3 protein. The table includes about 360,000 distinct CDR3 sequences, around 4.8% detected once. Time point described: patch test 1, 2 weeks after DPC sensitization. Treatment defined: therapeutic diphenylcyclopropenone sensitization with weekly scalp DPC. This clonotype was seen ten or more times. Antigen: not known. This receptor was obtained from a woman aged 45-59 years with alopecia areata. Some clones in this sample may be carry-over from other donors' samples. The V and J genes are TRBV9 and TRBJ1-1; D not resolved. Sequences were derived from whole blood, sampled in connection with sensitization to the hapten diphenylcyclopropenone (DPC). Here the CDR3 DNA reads TGTGCCAGCAGCGATCTGGGCACTGAAGCTTTCTTT. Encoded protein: CASSDLGTEAFF. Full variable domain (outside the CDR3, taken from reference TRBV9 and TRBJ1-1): DSGVTQTPKHLITATGQRVTLRCSPRSGDLSVYWYQQSLDQGLQFLIQYYNGEERAKGNILERFSAQQFPDLHSELNLSSLELGDSALYFCASSDLGTEAFFGQGTRLTVV.